Below, 2 T cell receptor beta chains from the same sample are listed, as sequenced in a study of blood T cell repertoires in COVID-19. Repertoires were generated with immunoSEQ multiplex PCR, while TCRdb's copy carries only in-frame clones and drops some. The data contain around 80,000 clones, around 80% of them singletons. Source material: peripheral blood. Receptors originate from a woman older than 75 with active or convalescent COVID-19.

This chain links TRBV30 with TRBJ1-3; D perhaps matches TRBD1 (5 bases). CDR3 length equals 15 residues. Germline V gives CDR1 GTSNPN, CDR2 SVGIG (reference sequence). V was cut by 4 bases and J by 0 bases, with 13 bases left in between. This CDR3 is CAWIRIQGSGNTIYF. The CDR3 nucleotides are TGTGCCTGGATACGGATTCAGGGCTCTGGAAACACCATATATTTT.

The rearrangement uses TRBV7-9 and TRBJ2-3; 8 positions agree with TRBD2. Losses at the gene ends were 5 bases for V and 2 bases for J; bases not matched to a gene: 9. This CDR3 has 16 amino acids. From germline, CDR1 is SEHNR and CDR2 FQNEAQ (reference sequence). The CDR3 reads CASSAARGGPTDTQYF. The DNA of the CDR3 is TGTGCCAGCAGCGCTGCTCGGGGGGGCCCCACAGATACGCAGTATTTT.